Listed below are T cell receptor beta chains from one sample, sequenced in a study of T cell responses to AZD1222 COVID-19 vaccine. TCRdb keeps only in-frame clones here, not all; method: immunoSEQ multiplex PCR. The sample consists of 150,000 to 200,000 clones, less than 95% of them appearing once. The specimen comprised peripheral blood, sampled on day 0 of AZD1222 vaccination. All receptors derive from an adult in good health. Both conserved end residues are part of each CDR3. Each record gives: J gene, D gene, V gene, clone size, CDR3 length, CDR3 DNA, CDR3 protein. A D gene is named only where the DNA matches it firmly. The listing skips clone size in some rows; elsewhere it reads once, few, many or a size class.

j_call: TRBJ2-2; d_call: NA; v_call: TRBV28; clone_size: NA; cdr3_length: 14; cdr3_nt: TGTGCCAGCACCTTAAAGTCCGGGGCCGGGGAGCTGTTTTTT; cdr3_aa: CASTLKSGAGELFF
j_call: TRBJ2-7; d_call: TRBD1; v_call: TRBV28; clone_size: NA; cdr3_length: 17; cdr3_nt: TGTGCCAGCAGTTTCCCGACAGGGCGCAAAAGCTCCTACGAGCAGTACTTC; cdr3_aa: CASSFPTGRKSSYEQYF
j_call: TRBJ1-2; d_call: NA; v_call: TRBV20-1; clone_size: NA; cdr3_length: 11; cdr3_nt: TGCAGTGCTAACCAGGAACCTGGCTACACCTTC; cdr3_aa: CSANQEPGYTF
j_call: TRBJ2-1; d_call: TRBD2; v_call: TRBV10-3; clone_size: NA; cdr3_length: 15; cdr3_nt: TGTGCCATCAGAGGGACTAGCGGGGGTTACAATGAGCAGTTCTTC; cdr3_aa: CAIRGTSGGYNEQFF
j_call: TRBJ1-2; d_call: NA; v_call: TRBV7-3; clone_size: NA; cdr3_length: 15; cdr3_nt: TGTGCCAGCAGCCCCGGGCTTGGGGGGCATAGGGGCTACACCTTC; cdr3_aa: CASSPGLGGHRGYTF
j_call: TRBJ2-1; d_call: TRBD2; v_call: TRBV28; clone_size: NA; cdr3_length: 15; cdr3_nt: TGTGCCAGCATCTCGGGGGGAGGCTCCTACAATGAGCAGTTCTTC; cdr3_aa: CASISGGGSYNEQFF
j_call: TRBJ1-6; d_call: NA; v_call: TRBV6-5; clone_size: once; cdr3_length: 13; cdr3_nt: TGTGCCAGCGAAGGCAGGGAGAATTCACCCCTCCACTTT; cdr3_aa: CASEGRENSPLHF
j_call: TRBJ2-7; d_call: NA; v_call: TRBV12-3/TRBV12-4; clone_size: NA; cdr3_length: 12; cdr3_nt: TGTGCCAGCAGTTTAGGCCCCACGGGGCAGTACTTC; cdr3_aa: CASSLGPTGQYF
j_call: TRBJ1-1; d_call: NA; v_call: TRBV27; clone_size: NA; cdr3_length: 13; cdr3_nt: TGTGCCAGCAGTTTATCCGGGACATCTGAAGCTTTCTTT; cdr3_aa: CASSLSGTSEAFF
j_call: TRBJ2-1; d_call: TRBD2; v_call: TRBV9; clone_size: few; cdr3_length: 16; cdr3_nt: TGTGCCAGCAGCACGGGACTAGCGGGAGCCTACAATGAGCAGTTCTTC; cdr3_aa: CASSTGLAGAYNEQFF
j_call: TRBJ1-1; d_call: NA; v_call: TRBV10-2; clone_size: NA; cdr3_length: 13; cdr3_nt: TGCGCCAGCAGCCCCCAAGGGCACACTGAAGCTTTCTTT; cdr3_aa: CASSPQGHTEAFF
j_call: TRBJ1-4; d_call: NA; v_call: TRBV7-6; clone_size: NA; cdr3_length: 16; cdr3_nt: TGTGCCAGCAGCACGCAAGCCAGGGGAGCTAATGAAAAACTGTTTTTT; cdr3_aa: CASSTQARGANEKLFF
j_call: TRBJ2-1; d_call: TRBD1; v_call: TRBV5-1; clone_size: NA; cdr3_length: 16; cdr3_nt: TGCGCCAGCAGCTTGGATGTACAGGGGGTCTACAATGAGCAGTTCTTC; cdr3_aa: CASSLDVQGVYNEQFF
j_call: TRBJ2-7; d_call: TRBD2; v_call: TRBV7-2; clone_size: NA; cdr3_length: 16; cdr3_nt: TGTGCCAGCAGCAAAGAGGTAACTAGCGGATCCTACGAGCAGTACTTC; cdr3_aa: CASSKEVTSGSYEQYF
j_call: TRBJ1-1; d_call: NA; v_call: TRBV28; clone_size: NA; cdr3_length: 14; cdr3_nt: TGTGCCAGCAGTTTCCCAAACCAGAACACTGAAGCTTTCTTT; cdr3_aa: CASSFPNQNTEAFF
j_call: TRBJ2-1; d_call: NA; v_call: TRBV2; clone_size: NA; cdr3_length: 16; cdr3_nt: TGTGCCAGCAGTGGAAATAGCGAACATAACTACAATGAGCAGTTCTTC; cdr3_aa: CASSGNSEHNYNEQFF
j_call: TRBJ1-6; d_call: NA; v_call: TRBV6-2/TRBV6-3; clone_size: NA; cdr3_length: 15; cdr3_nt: TGTGCCAGCAGTTACCTCACAGGGAGGAATTCACCCCTCCACTTT; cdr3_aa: CASSYLTGRNSPLHF
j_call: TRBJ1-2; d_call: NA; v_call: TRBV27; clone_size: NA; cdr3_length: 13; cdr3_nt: TGTGCCAGCAGTTTAACCCTTTCTTATGGCTACACCTTC; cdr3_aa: CASSLTLSYGYTF
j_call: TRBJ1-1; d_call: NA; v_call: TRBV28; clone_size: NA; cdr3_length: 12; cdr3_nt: TGTGCCAGCAGCCTCGGACGGACTGAAGCTTTCTTT; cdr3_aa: CASSLGRTEAFF
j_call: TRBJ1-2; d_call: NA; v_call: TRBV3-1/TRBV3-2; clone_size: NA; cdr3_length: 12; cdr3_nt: TGTGCCAGCAGCCAGACAGTCTATGGCTACACCTTC; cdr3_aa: CASSQTVYGYTF
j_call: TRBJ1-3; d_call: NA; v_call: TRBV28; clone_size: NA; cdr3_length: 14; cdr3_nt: TGTGCCAGCAGTTTTCGTAACTTCGGAAACACCATATATTTT; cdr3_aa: CASSFRNFGNTIYF
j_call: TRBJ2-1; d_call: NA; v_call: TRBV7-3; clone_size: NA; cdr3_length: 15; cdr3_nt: TGTGCCAGCAGCTTAGGGGCGTTAGGGTACAATGAGCAGTTCTTC; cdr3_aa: CASSLGALGYNEQFF
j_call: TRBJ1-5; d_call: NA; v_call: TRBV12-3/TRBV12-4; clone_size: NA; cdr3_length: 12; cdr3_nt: TGTGCCAGCAGTTTCGGAAATCAGCCCCAGCATTTT; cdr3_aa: CASSFGNQPQHF
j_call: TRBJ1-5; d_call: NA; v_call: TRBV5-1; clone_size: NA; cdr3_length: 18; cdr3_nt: TGCGCCAGCCTCCCGTGGGGGCGTGGCATGAGGAGCAATCAGCCCCAGCATTTT; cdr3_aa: CASLPWGRGMRSNQPQHF
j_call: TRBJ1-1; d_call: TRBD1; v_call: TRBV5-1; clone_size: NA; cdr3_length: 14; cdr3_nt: TGCGCCAGCAGCCGAGGGACAGAGAACACTGAAGCTTTCTTT; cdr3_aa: CASSRGTENTEAFF
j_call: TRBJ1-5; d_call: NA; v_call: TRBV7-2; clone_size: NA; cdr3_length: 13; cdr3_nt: TGTGCCAGCAGCTTAGATCTCAGTCAGCCCCAGCATTTT; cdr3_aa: CASSLDLSQPQHF
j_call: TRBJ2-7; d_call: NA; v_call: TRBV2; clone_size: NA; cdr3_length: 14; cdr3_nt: TGTGCCAGCAACAGGGACGGAGAATTCGGGGAGCAGTACTTC; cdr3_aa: CASNRDGEFGEQYF
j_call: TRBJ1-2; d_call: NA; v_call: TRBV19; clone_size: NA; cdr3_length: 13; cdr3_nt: TGTGCCAGTAGAGCGGGGGGCGGCTATGGCTACACCTTC; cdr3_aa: CASRAGGGYGYTF
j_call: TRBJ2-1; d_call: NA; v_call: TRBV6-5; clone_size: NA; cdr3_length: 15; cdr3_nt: TGTGCCAGCAGTTACGGACAAGGGGCGGAGAATGAGCAGTTCTTC; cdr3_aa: CASSYGQGAENEQFF
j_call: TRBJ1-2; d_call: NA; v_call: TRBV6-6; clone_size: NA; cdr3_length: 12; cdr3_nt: TGTGCCAGCCGTGACGGCGACTATGGCTACACCTTC; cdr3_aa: CASRDGDYGYTF
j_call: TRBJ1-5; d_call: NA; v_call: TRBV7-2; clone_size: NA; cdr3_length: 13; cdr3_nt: TGTGCCAGCAAGTTAGGGGGCAATCAGCCCCAGCATTTT; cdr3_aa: CASKLGGNQPQHF
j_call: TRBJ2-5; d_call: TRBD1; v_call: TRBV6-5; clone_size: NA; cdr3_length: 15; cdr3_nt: TGTGCCAGCAGCCCCTGGGACAGGGGCCAGGAGACCCAGTACTTC; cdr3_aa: CASSPWDRGQETQYF
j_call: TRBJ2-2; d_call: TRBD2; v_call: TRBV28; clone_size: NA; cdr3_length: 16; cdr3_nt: TGTGCCAGCCTCTCAATAGCGGGAGGTCGGACCGGGGAGCTGTTTTTT; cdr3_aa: CASLSIAGGRTGELFF
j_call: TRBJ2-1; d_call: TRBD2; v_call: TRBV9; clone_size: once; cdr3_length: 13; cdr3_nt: TGTGCCAGCAGTACTAGCGGGATGGTTGAGCAGTTCTTC; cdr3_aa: CASSTSGMVEQFF
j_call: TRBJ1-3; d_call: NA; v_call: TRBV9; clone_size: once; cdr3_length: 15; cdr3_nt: TGTGCCAGCAGCACGGATGCCGACTCTGGAAACACCATATATTTT; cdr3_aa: CASSTDADSGNTIYF
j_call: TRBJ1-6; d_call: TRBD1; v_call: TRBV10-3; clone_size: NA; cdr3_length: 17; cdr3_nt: TGTGCCTCCAGAATAGGGCCTTCCGGGACAGGGGGTTCACCCCTCCACTTT; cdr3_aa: CASRIGPSGTGGSPLHF
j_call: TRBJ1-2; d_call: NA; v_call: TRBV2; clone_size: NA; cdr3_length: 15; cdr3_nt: TGTGCCAGCAGTAGCCGGCTCCAGCGGAGCTATGGCTACACCTTC; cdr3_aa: CASSSRLQRSYGYTF
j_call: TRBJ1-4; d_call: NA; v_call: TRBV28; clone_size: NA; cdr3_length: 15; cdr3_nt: TGTGCCAGCAGTCCCACGAATTTGAGGTGGGAAAAACTGTTTTTT; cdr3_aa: CASSPTNLRWEKLFF
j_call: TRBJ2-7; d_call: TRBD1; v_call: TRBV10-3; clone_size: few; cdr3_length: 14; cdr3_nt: TGTGCCATCAACGATAGGGACAGATCCTACGAGCAGTACTTC; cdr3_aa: CAINDRDRSYEQYF
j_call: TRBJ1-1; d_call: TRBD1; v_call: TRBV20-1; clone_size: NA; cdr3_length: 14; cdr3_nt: TGCAGTGCTAGTCTACAGGGGATGAACACTGAAGCTTTCTTT; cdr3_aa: CSASLQGMNTEAFF
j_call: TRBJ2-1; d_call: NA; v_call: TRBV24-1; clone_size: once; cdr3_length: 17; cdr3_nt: TGTGCCACCAGTCATGTGGGTCTAGAAGCGGGTCTAAATGAGCAGTTCTTC; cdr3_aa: CATSHVGLEAGLNEQFF
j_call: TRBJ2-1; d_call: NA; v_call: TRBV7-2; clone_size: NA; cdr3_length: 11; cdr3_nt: TGTGCCAGCAGCTTAGGGGGGCGGCAGTTCTTC; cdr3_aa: CASSLGGRQFF
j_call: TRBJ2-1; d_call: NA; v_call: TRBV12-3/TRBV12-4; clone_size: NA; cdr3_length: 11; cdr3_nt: TGTGCCAGCCAGGGGCACAATGAGCAGTTCTTC; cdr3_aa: CASQGHNEQFF
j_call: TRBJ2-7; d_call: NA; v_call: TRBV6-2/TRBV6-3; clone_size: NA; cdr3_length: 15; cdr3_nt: TGTGCCAGCAGTTATGGGGGGCGCTCATCCTACGAGCAGTACTTC; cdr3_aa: CASSYGGRSSYEQYF
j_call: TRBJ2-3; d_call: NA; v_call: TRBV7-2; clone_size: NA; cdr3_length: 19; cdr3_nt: TGTGCCAGCAGCCCCCTTTCCGCAGGGGTAGGCGGGAGCACAGATACGCAGTATTTT; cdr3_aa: CASSPLSAGVGGSTDTQYF
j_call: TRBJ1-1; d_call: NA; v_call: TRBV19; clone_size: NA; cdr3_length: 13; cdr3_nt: TGTGCCAGTAGTACCTATGGGGGCACTGAAGCTTTCTTT; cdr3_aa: CASSTYGGTEAFF
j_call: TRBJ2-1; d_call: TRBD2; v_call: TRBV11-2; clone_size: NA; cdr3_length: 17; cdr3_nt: TGTGCCAGCAGCTTTTCTGGAAGGAGACTAGCGGGAAGCGAGCAGTTCTTC; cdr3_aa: CASSFSGRRLAGSEQFF
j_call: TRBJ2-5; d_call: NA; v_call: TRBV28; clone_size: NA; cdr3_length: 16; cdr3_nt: TGTGCCAGCAGTCCAGGGGTCACGGGACCCTCTAGGACCCAGTACTTC; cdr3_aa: CASSPGVTGPSRTQYF
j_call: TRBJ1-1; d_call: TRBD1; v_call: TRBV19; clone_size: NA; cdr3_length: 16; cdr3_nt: TGTGCCAGTAGTTTCTTGCCGGGACAGGGGGCCCCTGAAGCTTTCTTT; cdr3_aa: CASSFLPGQGAPEAFF
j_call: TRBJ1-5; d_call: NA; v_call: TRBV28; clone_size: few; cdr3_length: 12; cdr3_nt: TGTGCCAGCAGTTTGAGAATTCAGCCCCAGCATTTT; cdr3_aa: CASSLRIQPQHF
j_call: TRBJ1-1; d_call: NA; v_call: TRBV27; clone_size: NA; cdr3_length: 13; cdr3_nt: TGTGCCAGCAAAGGAGGGGCGGGTACTGAAGCTTTCTTT; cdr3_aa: CASKGGAGTEAFF
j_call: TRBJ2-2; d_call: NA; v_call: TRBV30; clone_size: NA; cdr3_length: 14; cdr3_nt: TGTGCCTGGAGTACGACAGTGAACACCGGGGAGCTGTTTTTT; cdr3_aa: CAWSTTVNTGELFF
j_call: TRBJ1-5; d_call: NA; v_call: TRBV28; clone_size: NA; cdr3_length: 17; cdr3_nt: TGTGCCAGCAGTTTCCCCAGGGGTATTACGAGCAATCAGCCCCAGCATTTT; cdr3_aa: CASSFPRGITSNQPQHF
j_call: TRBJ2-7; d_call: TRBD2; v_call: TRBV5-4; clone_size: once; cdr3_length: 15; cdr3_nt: TGTGCCAGCACCTCTAGGATCAGCGGGAGGGGTGAGCAGTACTTC; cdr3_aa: CASTSRISGRGEQYF
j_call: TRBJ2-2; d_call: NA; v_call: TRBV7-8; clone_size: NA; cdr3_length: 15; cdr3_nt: TGTGCCAGCAGCTTAGATGGTGGGGCAACCGGGGAGCTGTTTTTT; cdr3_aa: CASSLDGGATGELFF